The rows below give T cell receptor beta chains drawn from one sample of a study of cytomegalovirus exposure and HLA in healthy donors. Sequencing used immunoSEQ multiplex PCR; TCRdb keeps in-frame clones, though not all of them. Seen here are 40,000 to 55,000 clones, around 72% observed once, and the top ten hold 3% to 4%. Material: PBMCs. The receptor source for this set is a woman aged 25 to 39 in good health and CMV-seronegative. Both conserved end residues are part of each CDR3. Fields, in order: clone size, V gene, D gene, J gene, CDR3 DNA, CDR3 protein. D genes are given only for firm matches. Not every row has a clone size; where given, it reads once, few, many or a size class.

abundance: -; v_gene: TRBV29-1; d_gene: TRBD2; j_gene: TRBJ2-3; CDR3nt: TGCAGCGTTGTGTCTAGCGGGGGCACAGATACGCAGTATTTT; CDR3aa: CSVVSSGGTDTQYF
abundance: -; v_gene: TRBV4-1; d_gene: -; j_gene: TRBJ2-2; CDR3nt: TGCGCCAGCAGCTCAGAGGCCACCAACACCGGGGAGCTGTTTTTT; CDR3aa: CASSSEATNTGELFF
abundance: -; v_gene: TRBV28; d_gene: -; j_gene: TRBJ1-2; CDR3nt: TGTGCCAGCAGTTTGGAGAGGCCTTATGGCTACACCTTC; CDR3aa: CASSLERPYGYTF
abundance: -; v_gene: TRBV13; d_gene: TRBD2; j_gene: TRBJ2-5; CDR3nt: TGTGCCAGCAGCTTTTTAGCTAGCGGGGTAACGGAGACCCAGTACTTC; CDR3aa: CASSFLASGVTETQYF
abundance: -; v_gene: TRBV7-7; d_gene: TRBD1; j_gene: TRBJ2-5; CDR3nt: TGTGCCAGCAGCCGATTGACCGGGACAGGGTATTCGGAGACCCAGTACTTC; CDR3aa: CASSRLTGTGYSETQYF
abundance: -; v_gene: TRBV6-5; d_gene: -; j_gene: TRBJ1-1; CDR3nt: TGTGCCAGCAGTTACGTGAGAGGGTATGGAGCTTTCTTT; CDR3aa: CASSYVRGYGAFF
abundance: -; v_gene: TRBV10-3; d_gene: -; j_gene: TRBJ1-5; CDR3nt: TGTGCCATCATGGGGGCGTTCAATCAGCCCCAGCATTTT; CDR3aa: CAIMGAFNQPQHF
abundance: few; v_gene: TRBV25-1; d_gene: -; j_gene: TRBJ1-3; CDR3nt: TGTGCCAGCAGTGATGAGTCGTCAGGAAACACCATATATTTT; CDR3aa: CASSDESSGNTIYF
abundance: few; v_gene: TRBV10-3; d_gene: TRBD1; j_gene: TRBJ2-7; CDR3nt: TGTGCCATCGGTTCGGGGACAGGGCCTAACGAGCAGTACTTC; CDR3aa: CAIGSGTGPNEQYF
abundance: -; v_gene: TRBV7-3; d_gene: TRBD1; j_gene: TRBJ2-1; CDR3nt: TGTGCCAGCAGCACCCAGGGGGCTATTGAGCAGTTCTTC; CDR3aa: CASSTQGAIEQFF
abundance: once; v_gene: TRBV29-1; d_gene: -; j_gene: TRBJ2-3; CDR3nt: TGCAGCGCCCTCGCCAGGGGTACAGATACGCAGTATTTT; CDR3aa: CSALARGTDTQYF
abundance: -; v_gene: TRBV29-1; d_gene: -; j_gene: TRBJ2-5; CDR3nt: TGCAGCGTAGCGACGGGGGAGACCCAGTACTTC; CDR3aa: CSVATGETQYF
abundance: -; v_gene: TRBV7-9; d_gene: -; j_gene: TRBJ2-4; CDR3nt: TGTGCCAGCAGCCTTAACCGGTTTGGCAAAAACATTCAGTACTTC; CDR3aa: CASSLNRFGKNIQYF
abundance: -; v_gene: TRBV6-1; d_gene: -; j_gene: TRBJ2-5; CDR3nt: TGTGCCAGCAGTGAAGAGGCGGGAGAGACCCAGTACTTC; CDR3aa: CASSEEAGETQYF
abundance: -; v_gene: TRBV5-4; d_gene: -; j_gene: TRBJ1-6; CDR3nt: TGTGCCAGCAGCTTGGTAGCGGGAGATAATTCACCCCTCCACTTT; CDR3aa: CASSLVAGDNSPLHF
abundance: once; v_gene: TRBV6-1; d_gene: TRBD1; j_gene: TRBJ1-5; CDR3nt: TGTGCCAGCAGTGAAGTTTTTAGGACAGGGCCATATCAGCCCCAGCATTTT; CDR3aa: CASSEVFRTGPYQPQHF
abundance: -; v_gene: TRBV6-6; d_gene: TRBD1; j_gene: TRBJ1-5; CDR3nt: TGTGCCAGCACAACAGGGGCCCGTCAGCCCCAGCATTTT; CDR3aa: CASTTGARQPQHF
abundance: -; v_gene: TRBV28; d_gene: -; j_gene: TRBJ1-4; CDR3nt: TGTGCCAGCAGTTCAGGAGGACAGTCGAATGAAAAACTGTTTTTT; CDR3aa: CASSSGGQSNEKLFF
abundance: -; v_gene: TRBV30; d_gene: -; j_gene: TRBJ1-4; CDR3nt: TGTGCCTGGGGCCCACGGGCAACTAATGAAAAACTGTTTTTT; CDR3aa: CAWGPRATNEKLFF
abundance: -; v_gene: TRBV10-1; d_gene: -; j_gene: TRBJ1-1; CDR3nt: TGCGCCAGCAGTTCAATAGGGGAAACTGAAGCTTTCTTT; CDR3aa: CASSSIGETEAFF
abundance: once; v_gene: TRBV5-1; d_gene: -; j_gene: TRBJ2-7; CDR3nt: TGCGCCAGCAGCTGGGGCCCACAATACGAGCAGTACTTC; CDR3aa: CASSWGPQYEQYF
abundance: once; v_gene: TRBV6-5; d_gene: -; j_gene: TRBJ1-2; CDR3nt: TGTGCCAGCAGTTACGGGGGGGACTATGGCTACACCTTC; CDR3aa: CASSYGGDYGYTF
abundance: few; v_gene: TRBV28; d_gene: -; j_gene: TRBJ1-1; CDR3nt: TGTGCCAGCAGTTTTTTCGAGAAAGCTTTCTTT; CDR3aa: CASSFFEKAFF
abundance: -; v_gene: TRBV5-1; d_gene: -; j_gene: TRBJ2-2; CDR3nt: TGCGCCAGCAGCCATCATGGGCATCTCACCGGGGAGCTGTTTTTT; CDR3aa: CASSHHGHLTGELFF
abundance: few; v_gene: TRBV6-1; d_gene: TRBD2; j_gene: TRBJ2-2; CDR3nt: TGTGCCAGCAGTGTATCGGCGGGAGAGGTCGGGGAGCTGTTTTTT; CDR3aa: CASSVSAGEVGELFF
abundance: -; v_gene: TRBV30; d_gene: TRBD1; j_gene: TRBJ1-2; CDR3nt: TGTGCCTACCGCCGGGACAGGAAAAAGAACTTC; CDR3aa: CAYRRDRKKNF
abundance: -; v_gene: TRBV10-3; d_gene: -; j_gene: TRBJ1-2; CDR3nt: TGTGCCATCAGTGAGTGGGCAGGCTCCTATGGCTACACCTTC; CDR3aa: CAISEWAGSYGYTF
abundance: once; v_gene: TRBV25-1; d_gene: TRBD2; j_gene: TRBJ2-1; CDR3nt: TGTGCCAGCAGTGAATTTCTGAGACTAGCGGGGCATTACAATGAGCAGTTCTTC; CDR3aa: CASSEFLRLAGHYNEQFF
abundance: -; v_gene: TRBV2; d_gene: -; j_gene: TRBJ1-5; CDR3nt: TGTGCCAGCAGTGCTTCCCCTAGGCAGCCCCAGCATTTT; CDR3aa: CASSASPRQPQHF
abundance: medium-sized; v_gene: TRBV28; d_gene: TRBD1; j_gene: TRBJ1-1; CDR3nt: TGTGCCAGCAGTTTTTGGACAGGGAGGGACACTGAAGCTTTCTTT; CDR3aa: CASSFWTGRDTEAFF
abundance: -; v_gene: TRBV30; d_gene: -; j_gene: TRBJ2-7; CDR3nt: TGTGCCTGGAGGAGCGGCGGCGAGCAGTACTTC; CDR3aa: CAWRSGGEQYF
abundance: -; v_gene: TRBV5-1; d_gene: -; j_gene: TRBJ1-1; CDR3nt: TGCGCCAGCAGCTTGGTAGCGAACACTGAAGCTTTCTTT; CDR3aa: CASSLVANTEAFF
abundance: -; v_gene: TRBV9; d_gene: TRBD2; j_gene: TRBJ2-3; CDR3nt: TGTGCCAGCAGCGGGGGACTAGCGGGAGCAGATACGCAGTATTTT; CDR3aa: CASSGGLAGADTQYF
abundance: -; v_gene: TRBV11-2; d_gene: -; j_gene: TRBJ1-1; CDR3nt: TGTGCCAGCAGCTTAGGACAGACGAACACTGAAGCTTTCTTT; CDR3aa: CASSLGQTNTEAFF
abundance: once; v_gene: TRBV5-1; d_gene: -; j_gene: TRBJ2-3; CDR3nt: TGCGCCAGCAGACCCCAGATGGATACGCAGTATTTT; CDR3aa: CASRPQMDTQYF
abundance: -; v_gene: TRBV2; d_gene: -; j_gene: TRBJ1-4; CDR3nt: TGTGCCAGCAGTGAAACGCGGAATGAAAAACTGTTTTTT; CDR3aa: CASSETRNEKLFF
abundance: -; v_gene: TRBV7-9; d_gene: -; j_gene: TRBJ2-2; CDR3nt: TGTTCCAGCAGCTCTTACACCGGGGAGCTGTTTTTT; CDR3aa: CSSSSYTGELFF
abundance: once; v_gene: TRBV27; d_gene: -; j_gene: TRBJ1-2; CDR3nt: TGTGCCAGCAGTTTATCATCAGTTAACTATGGCTACACCTTC; CDR3aa: CASSLSSVNYGYTF
abundance: -; v_gene: TRBV2; d_gene: TRBD1; j_gene: TRBJ1-5; CDR3nt: TGTGCCAGCGACCAGGACAGGGTTGTGGGTCAGCCCCAGCATTTT; CDR3aa: CASDQDRVVGQPQHF
abundance: few; v_gene: TRBV6-5; d_gene: TRBD1; j_gene: TRBJ1-2; CDR3nt: TGTGCCACCCGGACAGGCTCTAACTATGGCTACACCTTC; CDR3aa: CATRTGSNYGYTF
abundance: few; v_gene: TRBV5-1; d_gene: -; j_gene: TRBJ2-7; CDR3nt: TGCGCCAGCAGCTTGGGTCTAGCCCAAACCTCCGAGCAGTACTTC; CDR3aa: CASSLGLAQTSEQYF
abundance: -; v_gene: TRBV7-5; d_gene: -; j_gene: TRBJ2-7; CDR3nt: TGTGTCAGAAGAGGAGGGCCTTACTACGAGCAGTACTTC; CDR3aa: CVRRGGPYYEQYF
abundance: -; v_gene: TRBV5-4; d_gene: -; j_gene: TRBJ2-5; CDR3nt: TGTGCCAGCAGCTTGGCCGGCTGGGGCTTAGAGACCCAGTACTTC; CDR3aa: CASSLAGWGLETQYF
abundance: -; v_gene: TRBV25-1; d_gene: -; j_gene: TRBJ1-6; CDR3nt: TGTGCCAGCAGTGAGTTGCAGAATAATTCACCCCTCCACTTT; CDR3aa: CASSELQNNSPLHF
abundance: few; v_gene: TRBV5-1; d_gene: -; j_gene: TRBJ1-1; CDR3nt: TGCGCCAGCAGCTTGCTACCACAGGGTCCTACGAACACTGAAGCTTTCTTT; CDR3aa: CASSLLPQGPTNTEAFF
abundance: -; v_gene: TRBV15; d_gene: TRBD2; j_gene: TRBJ2-7; CDR3nt: TGTGCCACCAGCAGAGCCGGGACTACTTACGAGCAGTACTTC; CDR3aa: CATSRAGTTYEQYF
abundance: -; v_gene: TRBV18; d_gene: TRBD1; j_gene: TRBJ1-3; CDR3nt: TGTGCCAGCTCACCGATTGAGACAGGGGCCAAGGGAAACACCATATATTTT; CDR3aa: CASSPIETGAKGNTIYF
abundance: -; v_gene: TRBV29-1; d_gene: TRBD1; j_gene: TRBJ1-2; CDR3nt: TGCAGCGCAACAGGGGACGCTTTTAGTGGCTACACCTTC; CDR3aa: CSATGDAFSGYTF
abundance: few; v_gene: TRBV28; d_gene: -; j_gene: TRBJ1-1; CDR3nt: TGTGCCAGCAGTCAATCCCGGGATAACACTGAAGCTTTCTTT; CDR3aa: CASSQSRDNTEAFF
abundance: -; v_gene: TRBV6-1; d_gene: TRBD1; j_gene: TRBJ2-1; CDR3nt: TGTGCCAGCAGTGATCCGCGCACCCCAAGTAGACAGGGACCCTACAATGAGCAGTTCTTC; CDR3aa: CASSDPRTPSRQGPYNEQFF
abundance: -; v_gene: TRBV25-1; d_gene: -; j_gene: TRBJ2-1; CDR3nt: TGTGCCAGCAGTGAATGGAGTTTGCGAGACAGTGACAATGAGCAGTTCTTC; CDR3aa: CASSEWSLRDSDNEQFF
abundance: -; v_gene: TRBV18; d_gene: -; j_gene: TRBJ2-3; CDR3nt: TGTGCCAGCTCAGACAGCCCTAGCACAGATACGCAGTATTTT; CDR3aa: CASSDSPSTDTQYF
abundance: -; v_gene: TRBV5-6; d_gene: TRBD2; j_gene: TRBJ2-2; CDR3nt: TGTGCCAGCAGCCGAAGACTAGCGGGAAACCACGGGGAGCTGTTTTTT; CDR3aa: CASSRRLAGNHGELFF
abundance: -; v_gene: TRBV12-2; d_gene: -; j_gene: TRBJ1-3; CDR3nt: TGTGCAAGTCGCCTAAACAGGGGGCGATATGGAAACACCATATATTTT; CDR3aa: CASRLNRGRYGNTIYF
abundance: once; v_gene: TRBV5-1; d_gene: -; j_gene: TRBJ2-5; CDR3nt: TGCGCCAGCAGCTTGGGGCATCGGGGGGAGACCCAGTACTTC; CDR3aa: CASSLGHRGETQYF